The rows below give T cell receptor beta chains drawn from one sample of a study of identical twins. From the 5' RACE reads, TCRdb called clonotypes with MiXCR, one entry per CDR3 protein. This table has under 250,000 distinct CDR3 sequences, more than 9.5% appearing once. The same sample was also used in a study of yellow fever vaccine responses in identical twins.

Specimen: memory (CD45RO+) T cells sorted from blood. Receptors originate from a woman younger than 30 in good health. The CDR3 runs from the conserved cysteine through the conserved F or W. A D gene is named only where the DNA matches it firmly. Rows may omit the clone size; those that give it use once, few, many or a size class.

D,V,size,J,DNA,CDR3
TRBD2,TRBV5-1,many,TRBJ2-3,TGCGCCAGCAGCCCAGGACTAGGTAGCGATACGCAGTATTTT,CASSPGLGSDTQYF
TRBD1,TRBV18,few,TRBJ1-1,TGTGCCAGCTCACAACAGGGGACTAACACTGAAGCTTTCTTT,CASSQQGTNTEAFF
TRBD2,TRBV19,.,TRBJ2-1,TGTGCCAGTAGTCCGGGACTAGCTAGCAATGAGCAGTTCTTC,CASSPGLASNEQFF
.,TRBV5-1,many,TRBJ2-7,TGCGCCAGCAGCTTGGATTCCTCTCGAAAGGGCTACGAGCAGTACTTC,CASSLDSSRKGYEQYF
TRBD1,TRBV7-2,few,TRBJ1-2,TGTGCCAGCACACCGACAGGGACCTATGGCTACACCTTC,CASTPTGTYGYTF
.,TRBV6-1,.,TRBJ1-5,TGTGCCAGCAGACAGGACAATAGCAATCAGCCCCAGCATTTT,CASRQDNSNQPQHF
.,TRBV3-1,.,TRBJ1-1,TGTGCCAGCAGCCGGCAGGGCCGGGGCACTGAAGCTTTCTTT,CASSRQGRGTEAFF
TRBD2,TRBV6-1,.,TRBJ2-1,TGTGCCAGCAGTGAGTACATCCTAGCGGGGGGCTCCTACAATGAGCAGTTCTTC,CASSEYILAGGSYNEQFF
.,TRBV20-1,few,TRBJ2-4,TGCAGTGCTAGAGCCGTTGGGGGGGCCAAAAACATTCAGTACTTC,CSARAVGGAKNIQYF
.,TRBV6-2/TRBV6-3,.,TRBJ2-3,TGTGCCAGCAGTTACGGTTGGAGCGACACAGATACGCAGTATTTT,CASSYGWSDTDTQYF
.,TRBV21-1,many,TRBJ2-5,TGTGCCAGCAGCCCACGGGGGCGAGAGACCCAGTACTTC,CASSPRGRETQYF
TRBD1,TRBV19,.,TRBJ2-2,TGTGCCAGTAGTACGGGACAGGGCTTCACCGGGGAGCTGTTTTTT,CASSTGQGFTGELFF
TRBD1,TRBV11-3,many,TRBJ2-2,TGTGCCAGCAGCTCGGGACAGGGGACCGGGGAGCTGTTTTTT,CASSSGQGTGELFF
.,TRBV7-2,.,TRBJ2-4,TGTGCCAGCAGCCGGGATTTGAACATTCAGTACTTC,CASSRDLNIQYF
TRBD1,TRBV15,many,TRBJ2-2,TGTGCCACCAGCAGAGAACAGGGGGCCAGCGGGGAGCTGTTTTTT,CATSREQGASGELFF
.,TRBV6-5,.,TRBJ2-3,TGTGCCAGCATTAGGGCAGGGTTCGGATACGCAGATACGCAGTATTTT,CASIRAGFGYADTQYF
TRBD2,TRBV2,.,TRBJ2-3,TGTGCCAGCAGTTCCTTAGCGGGGGGCACAGATACGCAGTATTTT,CASSSLAGGTDTQYF
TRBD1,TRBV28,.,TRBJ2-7,TGTGCCAGCAGTTTATTGATGGGGACAGGGACTTCGAGCTACGAGCAGTACTTC,CASSLLMGTGTSSYEQYF
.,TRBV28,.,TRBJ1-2,TGTGCCAGCAGTCAAATAAGGCCGCCGAGGGGTAACTATGGCTACACCTTC,CASSQIRPPRGNYGYTF
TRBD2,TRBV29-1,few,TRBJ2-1,TGCAGCGGGTCCCCTAGCGGGTACAATGAGCAGTTCTTC,CSGSPSGYNEQFF
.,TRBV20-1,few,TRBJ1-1,TGCAGCTACGTAGGTATGAACACTGAAGCTTTCTTT,CSYVGMNTEAFF
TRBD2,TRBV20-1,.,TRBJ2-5,TGCAGTGCTCTAGCGGGGGGGAACAGGGGCCGACAGACCCAGTACTTC,CSALAGGNRGRQTQYF
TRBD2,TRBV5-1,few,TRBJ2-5,TGCGCCAGCAGCTTGGAAAGCGGGATCACCCAGTACTTC,CASSLESGITQYF
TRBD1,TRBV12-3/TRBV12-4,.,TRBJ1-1,TGTGCCAGCAGTTCTACAGGGGGGCGCACTGAAGCTTGCTTT,CASSSTGGRTEACF